This T cell receptor beta chain was sequenced during a study of OX40 agonist ivuxolimab in advanced cancers. TCRdb's table, derived via immunoSEQ multiplex PCR, lists solely in-frame clones and lacks some. The data contain 50,000 to 60,000 clones, around 89% of them singletons. The germline CDR1 and CDR2 sequences are SNHLY and FYNNEI. Trimming shortened V by 8 bases and J by 1 base, and 12 bases separated the two germline ends. CDR3 size: 14 residues. The sample was CD4+ or CD8+ T cells sorted from blood, taken in a trial of the OX40 agonist ivuxolimab. V usage is TRBV2 and J usage is TRBJ1-5, with D possibly matching TRBD1 (5 bases). The receptor was isolated from an adult with an advanced solid tumor such as melanoma, head and neck, liver or kidney cancer. Here the CDR3 reads CASRLGGSNQPQHF. CDR3 bases: TGTGCCAGCCGCCTTGGGGGGAGCAATCAGCCCCAGCATTTT.